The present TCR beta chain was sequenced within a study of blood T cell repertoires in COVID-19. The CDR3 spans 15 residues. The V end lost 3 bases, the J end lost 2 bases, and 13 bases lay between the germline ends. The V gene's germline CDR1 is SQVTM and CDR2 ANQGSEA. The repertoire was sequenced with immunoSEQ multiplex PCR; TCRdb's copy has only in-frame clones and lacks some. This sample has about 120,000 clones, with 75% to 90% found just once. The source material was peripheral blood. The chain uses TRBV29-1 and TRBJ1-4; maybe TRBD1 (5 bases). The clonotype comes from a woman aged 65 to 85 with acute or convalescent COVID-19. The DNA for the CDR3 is TGCAGCGTTGAGGATCTTGGGGCTACTAATGAAAAACTGTTTTTT. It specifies CSVEDLGATNEKLFF.